This entry describes one T cell receptor (beta chain). The data derive from a study of blood T cell repertoires in COVID-19. Profiling relied on immunoSEQ multiplex PCR, and the TCRdb table lists in-frame clones only, not all of them. Here the sample spans 200,000 to 250,000 clones, about 90% being singletons. The sequence derives from a woman aged 55-69 years with acute or convalescent COVID-19. Sequencing was done on a sample of peripheral blood.

The CDR3 sequence is CASKFPSAGDSIGYTF. The CDR3 DNA reads TGTGCCAGCAAGTTTCCATCGGCAGGAGACAGTATAGGGTACACCTTC. This chain links TRBV2 with TRBJ1-2; D is possibly TRBD1 (5 bases). Trimming took 7 bases from V and 11 from J, leaving 29 bases between them. The V gene's germline CDR1 is SNHLY and CDR2 FYNNEI. CDR3 length equals 16 residues. Combining the CDR3 with reference TRBV2 and TRBJ1-2 gives the whole variable domain EPEVTQTPSHQVTQMGQEVILRCVPISNHLYFYWYRQILGQKVEFLVSFYNNEISEKSEIFDDQFSVERPDGSNFTLKIRSTKLEDSAMYFCASKFPSAGDSIGYTFGSGTRLTVV.